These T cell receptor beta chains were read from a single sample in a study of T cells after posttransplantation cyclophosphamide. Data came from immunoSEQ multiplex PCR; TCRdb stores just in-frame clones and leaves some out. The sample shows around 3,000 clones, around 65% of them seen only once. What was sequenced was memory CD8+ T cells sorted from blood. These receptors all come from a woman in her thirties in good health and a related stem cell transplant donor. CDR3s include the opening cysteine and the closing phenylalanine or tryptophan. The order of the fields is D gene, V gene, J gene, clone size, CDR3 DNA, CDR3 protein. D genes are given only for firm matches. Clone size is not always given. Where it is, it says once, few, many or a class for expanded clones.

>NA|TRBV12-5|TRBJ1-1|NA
TGTGCTAGTGGTTCGGGACAGAACACTGAAGCTTTCTTT
CASGSGQNTEAFF
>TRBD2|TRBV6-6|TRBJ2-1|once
TGTGCCAGCAGTTACTCGGCTAGCGGGGTGGGTGGTGAGCAGTTCTTC
CASSYSASGVGGEQFF
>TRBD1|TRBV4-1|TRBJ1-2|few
TGCGCCAGCAGCCAGGCGACAGGGACAAGTAGCTACACCTTC
CASSQATGTSSYTF
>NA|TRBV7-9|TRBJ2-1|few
TGTGCCAGCAGCTCAGGGGTGGGTGAGCAGTTCTTC
CASSSGVGEQFF
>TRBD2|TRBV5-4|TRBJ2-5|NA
TGTGCCAGCAGCCTTGGGGGGGGTATGGAGACCCAGTACTTC
CASSLGGGMETQYF
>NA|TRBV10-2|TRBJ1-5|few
TGCGCCAGCAGTGAGATAAGGGGGGGGGAAATAAGCAATCAGCCCCAGCATTTT
CASSEIRGGEISNQPQHF
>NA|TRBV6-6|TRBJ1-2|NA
TGTGCCCCCACGCCAGGTCTTGGCTACACCTTC
CAPTPGLGYTF
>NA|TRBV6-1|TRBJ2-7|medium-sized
TGTGCCAGCAGTGATTCAGGGCGTGCCCCTTCCTACGAGCAGTACTTC
CASSDSGRAPSYEQYF
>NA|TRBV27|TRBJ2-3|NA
TGTGCCAGCAGTTTAGGGGCCGGCCTCCGCACAGATACGCAGTATTTT
CASSLGAGLRTDTQYF
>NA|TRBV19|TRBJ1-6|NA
TGTGCCAGTAGTGCGGTAACTGGGAGCTCCTATAATTCACCCCTCCACTTT
CASSAVTGSSYNSPLHF
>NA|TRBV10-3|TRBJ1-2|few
TGTGCCATCAGGACTCGTCAATCCCTTTATGGCTACACCTTC
CAIRTRQSLYGYTF
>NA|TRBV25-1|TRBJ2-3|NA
TGTGCCAGCGGTGGACGGCAGCGCAGTTCTAGCACAGATACGCAGTATTTT
CASGGRQRSSSTDTQYF
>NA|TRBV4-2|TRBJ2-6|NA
TGTGCCAGCAGCCAAGATCAGGAGGGGGCCTCCGGGGCCAACGTCCTGACTTTC
CASSQDQEGASGANVLTF
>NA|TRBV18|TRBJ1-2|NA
TGTGCCAGCTCACCTGACATGCAGAAGAACTATGGCTACACCTTC
CASSPDMQKNYGYTF
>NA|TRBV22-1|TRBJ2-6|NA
TGTCCTGGGAGTAAGAACCAAAGCGAACAAAGTCGGGCCAACGTCCTGACTTTC
CPGSKNQSEQSRANVLTF
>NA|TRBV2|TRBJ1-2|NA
TGTGCCAGCAGTGGCAACAGGGTGAAGAAAGACTATGGCTACACCTTC
CASSGNRVKKDYGYTF
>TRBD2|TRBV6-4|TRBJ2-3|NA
TGTGCCAGCAGCCTGACTAGCGGGGATAGCACAGATACGCAGTATTTT
CASSLTSGDSTDTQYF
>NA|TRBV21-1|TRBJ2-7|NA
TGTGCCAGCAGAAAGTTGTTAGCTACACGTTTAGACGAGCAGTACTTC
CASRKLLATRLDEQYF
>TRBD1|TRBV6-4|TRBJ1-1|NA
TGTGCCAGCCCAACAGGGGAGAACACTGAAGCTTTCTTT
CASPTGENTEAFF
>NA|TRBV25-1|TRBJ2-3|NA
TGTGCCAGCAGAGACGGAAACACAGATACACAGTATTTT
CASRDGNTDTQYF
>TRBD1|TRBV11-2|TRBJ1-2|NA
TGTGCCAGCAGCTTCTCCACAGGGGACTATGGCTACACCTTC
CASSFSTGDYGYTF
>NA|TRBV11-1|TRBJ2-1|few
TGTGCCAGCAGCTTGAAGGGGGTGTCCCTTTACAATGAGCAGTTCTTC
CASSLKGVSLYNEQFF
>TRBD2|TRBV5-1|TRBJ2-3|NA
TGCGCCAGCAGCTCCACCGACACTAGCGGGCCCCAGCAGTATTTT
CASSSTDTSGPQQYF
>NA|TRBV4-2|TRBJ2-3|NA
TGTGCCAGCAGCCAAGAATACTGGGCCAGTAGCACAGATACGCAGTATTTT
CASSQEYWASSTDTQYF
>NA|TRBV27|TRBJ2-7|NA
TGTGCCAGCAGTTTATCGGAGATCAGCTACGAGCAGTACTTC
CASSLSEISYEQYF
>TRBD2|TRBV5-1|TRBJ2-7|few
TGCGCCAGCAGCTTGGATCTTAGCGGGGGGTTTAAGGACTTC
CASSLDLSGGFKDF
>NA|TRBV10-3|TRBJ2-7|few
TGTGCCATCTCGGACAGCTCCTACGAGCAGTACTTC
CAISDSSYEQYF
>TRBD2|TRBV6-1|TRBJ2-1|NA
TGTGCCAGCAGTGAATCTGATAGCGGGGGAAATGAGCAGTTCTTC
CASSESDSGGNEQFF
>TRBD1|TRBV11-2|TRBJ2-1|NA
TGTGCCAGCAGCACGGGACAGGGGGACTACAATGAGCAGTTCTTC
CASSTGQGDYNEQFF
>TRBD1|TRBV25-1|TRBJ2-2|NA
TGTGCCAGCAGCCCCCAGGACAGGGACACCGGGGAGCTGTTTTTT
CASSPQDRDTGELFF
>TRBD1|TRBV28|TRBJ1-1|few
TGTGCCAGCTTCGAGGGGGCAGCTGAAGCTTTCTTT
CASFEGAAEAFF
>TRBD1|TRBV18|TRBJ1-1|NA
TGTGCCAGCTCAGTTAGGGACAGCCCCCGGGCGGACACTGAAGCTTTCTTT
CASSVRDSPRADTEAFF
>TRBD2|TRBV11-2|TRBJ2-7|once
TGTGCCAGCAGAGACCGAATCGGCGGGGGGTCCTACGAGCAGTACTTC
CASRDRIGGGSYEQYF
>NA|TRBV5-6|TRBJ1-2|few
TGTGCCAGCAGCGGGTTGGCTGCTAGTATAGGCTACACCTTC
CASSGLAASIGYTF
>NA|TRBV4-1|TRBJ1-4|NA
TGCGCCAGCAGGGAGGGGAAGGGTCCTTCCGCAACTAATGAAAAACTGTTTTTT
CASREGKGPSATNEKLFF
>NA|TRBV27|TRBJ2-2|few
TGTGCCAGCAGCCCGGCCCGGGTCAACACCGGGGAGCTGTTTTTT
CASSPARVNTGELFF
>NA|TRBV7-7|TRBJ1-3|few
TGTGCCAGCAGCAAAGAGCAGGGGCTAGGAAACACCATATATTTT
CASSKEQGLGNTIYF
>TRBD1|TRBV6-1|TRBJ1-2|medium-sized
TGTGCCAGCAGTGAAACTACAGGGGGTAACGATGGCTACACCTTC
CASSETTGGNDGYTF
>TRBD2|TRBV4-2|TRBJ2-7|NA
TGTGCCAGCAGCCAAGATAGCGGGGGGGCCTACGAGCAGTACTTC
CASSQDSGGAYEQYF
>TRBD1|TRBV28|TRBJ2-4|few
TGTGCCAGCAGTTTAGACCCTCAGGGGGAGTTCCAGTACTTC
CASSLDPQGEFQYF
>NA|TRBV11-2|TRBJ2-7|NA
TGTGCCAGCAGCCCCCGTGACTGGAGCTCCTACGAGCAGTACTTC
CASSPRDWSSYEQYF
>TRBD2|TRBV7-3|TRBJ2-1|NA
TGTGCCAGCAGCTCGGGACTAGCGGGGGCCAACCCCAATGAGCAGTTCTTC
CASSSGLAGANPNEQFF
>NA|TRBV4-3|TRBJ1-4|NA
TGCGCCAGCAGCCCATGGTCTAATGAAAAACTGCTTTTT
CASSPWSNEKLLF
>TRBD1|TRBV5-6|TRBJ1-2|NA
TGTGCCAGCAGCCCCATGACAGGGCGAGCTAACTATGGCTACACCTTC
CASSPMTGRANYGYTF